Listed below are T cell receptor beta chains from one sample, sequenced in a study of post-analysis software for immune sequencing data. One entry per CDR3 protein, called by TCRdb with MiXCR from the PCR reads. The sample includes roughly 150,000 distinct CDR3 sequences, roughly 34% seen only once; the top ten take under 30%. The sample in question was blood, obtained after autologous hematopoietic stem cell transplantation. The receptors here all came from a girl between 10 and 17 years old with multiple sclerosis. The CDR3 runs from the conserved cysteine through the conserved F or W. The D gene is left open where the match is weak. Not every row has a clone size; where given, it reads once, few, many or a size class.

D gene: NA; clone size: NA; J gene: TRBJ2-7; V gene: TRBV29-1; CDR3 protein: CSVARGRPYEQYF; CDR3 DNA: TGCAGCGTTGCGAGGGGGAGACCCTACGAGCAGTACTTC
D gene: NA; clone size: NA; J gene: TRBJ2-5; V gene: TRBV6-6; CDR3 protein: CASSYQDPVEETQYF; CDR3 DNA: TGTGCCAGCAGTTACCAGGACCCCGTAGAAGAGACCCAGTACTTC
D gene: NA; clone size: few; J gene: TRBJ1-5; V gene: TRBV5-5; CDR3 protein: CASSLVASPPNQPQHF; CDR3 DNA: TGTGCCAGCAGCTTGGTGGCGAGTCCCCCCAATCAGCCCCAGCATTTT
D gene: TRBD1; clone size: few; J gene: TRBJ2-7; V gene: TRBV9; CDR3 protein: CASSVGQGNYEQYF; CDR3 DNA: TGTGCCAGCAGCGTAGGACAGGGGAACTACGAGCAGTACTTC
D gene: NA; clone size: few; J gene: TRBJ2-5; V gene: TRBV7-2; CDR3 protein: CASSPGTPFETQYF; CDR3 DNA: TGTGCCAGCAGCCCCGGGACCCCTTTCGAGACCCAGTACTTC
D gene: NA; clone size: NA; J gene: TRBJ2-3; V gene: TRBV11-2; CDR3 protein: CAGSLHPTSGSTDTQYF; CDR3 DNA: TGTGCCGGCAGCTTGCACCCAACTAGTGGGTCCACAGATACGCAGTATTTT
D gene: TRBD2; clone size: NA; J gene: TRBJ2-3; V gene: TRBV29-1; CDR3 protein: CSVGGLAGGPDTQYF; CDR3 DNA: TGCAGCGTTGGAGGACTAGCGGGAGGGCCAGATACGCAGTATTTT
D gene: NA; clone size: NA; J gene: TRBJ2-1; V gene: TRBV28; CDR3 protein: CAIREPGFNEQFF; CDR3 DNA: TGTGCCATCCGCGAGCCTGGGTTCAATGAGCAGTTCTTC
D gene: NA; clone size: NA; J gene: TRBJ1-2; V gene: TRBV9; CDR3 protein: CASSVSEGLGGYTF; CDR3 DNA: TGTGCCAGCAGCGTTTCGGAGGGACTAGGAGGCTACACCTTC
D gene: TRBD1; clone size: NA; J gene: TRBJ2-1; V gene: TRBV12-3/TRBV12-4; CDR3 protein: CASSFYGTGKSNEQFF; CDR3 DNA: TGTGCCAGCAGTTTCTACGGGACAGGGAAAAGCAATGAGCAGTTCTTC
D gene: TRBD2; clone size: NA; J gene: TRBJ2-1; V gene: TRBV5-1; CDR3 protein: CASRRAGSLNNEQFF; CDR3 DNA: TGCGCCAGCAGGAGAGCGGGAAGTTTAAACAATGAGCAGTTCTTC
D gene: NA; clone size: few; J gene: TRBJ1-6; V gene: TRBV9; CDR3 protein: CASSVAAANNSPLHF; CDR3 DNA: TGTGCCAGCAGCGTAGCCGCGGCGAACAATTCACCCCTCCACTTT
D gene: TRBD2; clone size: few; J gene: TRBJ2-1; V gene: TRBV20-1; CDR3 protein: CSARGGTSGILWNEQFF; CDR3 DNA: TGCAGTGCTAGAGGAGGGACTAGCGGGATTTTATGGAATGAGCAGTTCTTC
D gene: NA; clone size: many; J gene: TRBJ2-3; V gene: TRBV10-3; CDR3 protein: CAISERDTQYF; CDR3 DNA: TGTGCCATCAGTGAGAGGGATACGCAGTATTTT
D gene: NA; clone size: few; J gene: TRBJ1-1; V gene: TRBV4-2; CDR3 protein: CASSQDWGVKDAGPTEAFF; CDR3 DNA: TGTGCCAGCAGCCAAGATTGGGGGGTAAAGGACGCTGGCCCAACTGAAGCTTTCTTT